This entry is about one T cell receptor (beta chain). The antigen it recognizes is unknown. Base qualities are missing; no much larger clone stands one base away. The CDR3 covers 14 residues, taking in both the cysteine and the phenylalanine. The entry retains the CDR3 DNA only, 42 bases that are in frame from base 1. The junction shows trimming of 3 bases on V and 4 bases on J, plus 10 bases between the germline ends. The CDR1 and CDR2 encoded by the germline V gene (reference sequence) are MNHEY and SMNVEV. The study evaluated CTLA-4 blockade (ipilimumab) given together with focal radiation therapy in patients who had chemo-refractory metastatic non-small-cell lung cancer. The entry originates in a study of radiotherapy plus CTLA-4 blockade in lung cancer (dated by TCRdb to the late 2010s). Concerning the study at large: Among the enrolled patients, about 19% had an objective response, and roughly 30% reached disease control.

Receptor amplification or capture employed the immunoSEQ multiplex PCR assay. The clones in this table, taken by TCRdb from immuneACCESS, are in-frame only. Not every clone is retained; where verified, under half of the shortfall comes from an unresolved V gene, and the cause of the rest is unknown. The sample table lists 70,000 to 100,000 clones, 75% to 90% of them with a count of one. The ten largest make up about 2% of the sample. Beyond this particular receptor, the publication reports: Increased serum interferon-beta after radiation, together with early dynamic changes in blood T cell clones, were reported to be the strongest predictors of response. After treatment with radiotherapy and ipilimumab, TCR clones that came from tumors expanded in the peripheral blood.

The origin of this receptor is a human donor with non-small cell lung cancer who had a partial response to radiotherapy plus ipilimumab. Specimen: peripheral blood, collected from a patient treated with radiotherapy plus ipilimumab. This receptor chain uses TRBV27 and TRBJ2-1, with TRBD1 tentatively as D gene (7 bases match). The DNA sequence is as follows: TGTGCCAGCAGTTTCCAGGGGGGTTACAATGAGCAGTTCTTC. It translates to CASSFQGGYNEQFF.